This T cell receptor beta chain was identified during a study of blood T cell repertoires in COVID-19. Study-wide context: Acute and convalescent COVID-19 specimens originated in the United States, Italy and Spain. PBMCs, B-cell-depleted T cells, or T cells provided the cDNA or gDNA that made up the material.

The CDR3 covers 15 residues. From germline, CDR1 is MNHEY and CDR2 SMNVEV (reference sequence). V lost 4 bases and J lost 5; bases outside the gene matches: 5. This clone was observed once. In the original processing: Counts of nucleated cells, estimated from reference gene primer amplification, were obtained. Data came from immunoSEQ multiplex PCR; TCRdb stores just in-frame clones and leaves some out. The V and J calls and clone size come from that table; D and trimming were worked out from the DNA. The data hold over 200,000 clones, with around 90% observed a single time. The clonotype comes from a woman aged 30 to 39 with acute or convalescent COVID-19. J is TRBJ2-2 and V is TRBV27; TRBD1 matches at 9 bases. The sequenced sample consisted of peripheral blood. The CDR3 spells CASSSPGQGTGELFF. The CDR3 nucleotides read TGTGCCAGCAGTTCTCCGGGACAGGGTACCGGGGAGCTGTTTTTT.